The count of the clone carrying this T cell receptor beta chain is one. The entry originates in a study of blood T cell repertoires in COVID-19. The wider study: Acute-phase and convalescent COVID-19 samples originated in the United States, Italy and Spain.

The assay was immunoSEQ multiplex PCR, and TCRdb's table has in-frame clones only and misses some. Of some 97,000 clones in the sample, more than 85% were seen once. The clonotype originates from a man aged 50 to 60 with active COVID-19. Input material: peripheral blood.

The CDR3 region is CASSLQGLSADTQYF. As DNA, the CDR3 is TGTGCCAGTAGTTTACAGGGTCTTTCGGCAGATACGCAGTATTTT. V and J are TRBV19 and TRBJ2-3; perhaps TRBD1 as D (6 bases). There are 15 residues in the CDR3. The V gene lost 5 bases and the J gene lost 4 bases, with 16 bases spanning the gap. CDR1 is LNHDA, CDR2 SQIVND, per germline (reference sequence).